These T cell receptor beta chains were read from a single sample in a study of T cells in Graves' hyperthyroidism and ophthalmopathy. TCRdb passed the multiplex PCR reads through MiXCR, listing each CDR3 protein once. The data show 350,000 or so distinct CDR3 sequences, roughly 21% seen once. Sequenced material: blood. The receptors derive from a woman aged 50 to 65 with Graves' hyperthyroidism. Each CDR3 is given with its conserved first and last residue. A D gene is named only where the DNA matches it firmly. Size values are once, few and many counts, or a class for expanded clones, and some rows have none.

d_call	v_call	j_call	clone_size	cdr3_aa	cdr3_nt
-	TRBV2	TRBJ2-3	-	CASIESWRGRTDTQYF	TGTGCCAGCATTGAGTCGTGGCGGGGCCGCACAGATACGCAGTATTTT
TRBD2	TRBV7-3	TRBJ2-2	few	CASSPGTSGELFF	TGTGCCAGCAGCCCCGGGACTAGCGGGGAGCTGTTTTTT
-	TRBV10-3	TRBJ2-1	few	CAISGIGNLNEQFF	TGTGCCATCAGTGGGATAGGTAATCTCAATGAGCAGTTCTTC
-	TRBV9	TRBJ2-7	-	CASSVDPTGPYEQYF	TGTGCCAGCAGCGTGGACCCAACAGGTCCCTACGAGCAGTACTTC
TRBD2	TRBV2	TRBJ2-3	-	CASRGGSWGDTQYF	TGTGCCAGCAGGGGGGGGAGTTGGGGAGATACGCAGTATTTT
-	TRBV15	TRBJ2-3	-	CATSIHLDLRADTQYF	TGTGCCACCAGCATTCATCTGGACCTAAGAGCAGATACGCAGTATTTT
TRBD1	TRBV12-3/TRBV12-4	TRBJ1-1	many	CASTTGGAGEAFF	TGTGCCAGCACCACAGGGGGCGCGGGTGAAGCTTTCTTT
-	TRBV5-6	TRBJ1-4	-	CASSPTGGDEKLFF	TGTGCCAGCAGCCCCACCGGGGGGGATGAAAAACTGTTTTTT
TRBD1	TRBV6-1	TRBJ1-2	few	CASRTDRGGYTF	TGTGCCAGCAGGACGGACAGGGGAGGCTACACCTTC
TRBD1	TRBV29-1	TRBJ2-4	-	CSVDGTGEGKNIQYF	TGCAGCGTTGATGGGACAGGGGAAGGCAAAAACATTCAGTACTTC
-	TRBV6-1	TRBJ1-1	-	CASGIGWNTEAFF	TGTGCCAGCGGGATAGGCTGGAACACTGAAGCTTTCTTT
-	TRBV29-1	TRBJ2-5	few	CSSHLGGKQETQYF	TGCAGCTCCCACCTAGGGGGGAAGCAAGAGACCCAGTACTTC
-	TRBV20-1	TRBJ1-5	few	CSAPVVAVSNQPQHF	TGCAGTGCTCCTGTCGTGGCAGTTAGCAATCAGCCCCAGCATTTT
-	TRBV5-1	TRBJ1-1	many	CASSLASNTEAFF	TGCGCCAGCAGCTTGGCCTCGAACACTGAAGCTTTCTTT
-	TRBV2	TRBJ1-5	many	CASRVGAGRGQPQHF	TGTGCCAGCAGGGTAGGAGCAGGGAGGGGTCAGCCCCAGCATTTT
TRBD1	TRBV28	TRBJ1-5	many	CASKYRGRNQPQHF	TGTGCCAGCAAATACAGGGGAAGGAATCAGCCCCAGCATTTT
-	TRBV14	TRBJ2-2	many	CASRGQLNTGELFF	TGTGCCAGCAGGGGACAACTGAACACCGGGGAGCTGTTTTTT
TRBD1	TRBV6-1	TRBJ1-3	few	CASRGTDYSGNTIYF	TGTGCCAGCAGGGGGACAGACTACTCTGGAAACACCATATATTTT
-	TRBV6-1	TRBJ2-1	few	CASSRWPARKNEQFF	TGTGCCAGCAGTCGTTGGCCGGCCAGGAAGAATGAGCAGTTCTTC
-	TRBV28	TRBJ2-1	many	CASSLGTLEYNEQFF	TGTGCCAGCAGTTTGGGGACTCTCGAATACAATGAGCAGTTCTTC
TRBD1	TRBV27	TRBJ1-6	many	CASSLTGEGSPLHF	TGTGCCAGCAGCCTGACAGGGGAGGGATCACCCCTCCACTTT
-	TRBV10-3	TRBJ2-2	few	CATSPATTGELFF	TGTGCCACTAGCCCTGCGACCACCGGGGAGCTGTTTTTT
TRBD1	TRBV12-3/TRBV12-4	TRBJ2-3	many	CASGRGTDTQYF	TGTGCCAGCGGCAGGGGGACAGATACGCAGTATTTT
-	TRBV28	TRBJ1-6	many	CASKGATSSPLHF	TGTGCCAGCAAAGGGGCGACGTCCTCACCCCTCCACTTT
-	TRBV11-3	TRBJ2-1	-	CASSLHYNEQFF	TGTGCCAGCAGCCTTCACTACAATGAGCAGTTCTTC
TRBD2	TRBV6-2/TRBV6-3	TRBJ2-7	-	CASNIAGGNYEQYF	TGTGCCAGCAATATAGCGGGGGGCAACTACGAGCAGTACTTC
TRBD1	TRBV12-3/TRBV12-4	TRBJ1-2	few	CASSIGQGAYGYTF	TGTGCCAGCAGTATCGGACAGGGGGCTTATGGCTACACCTTC